The rows below give T cell receptor beta chains drawn from one sample of a study of PD-1 blockade in classical Hodgkin lymphoma. The repertoire was sequenced with immunoSEQ multiplex PCR; TCRdb's copy has only in-frame clones and lacks some. The top ten hold roughly 22% of the sample, which has roughly 3,000 clones, roughly 70% seen once. The source material was CD8+ T cells from blood. These TCRs come from a human donor with classical Hodgkin lymphoma. Both conserved end residues are part of each CDR3. A D gene is named only where the DNA matches it firmly. Not all rows give a size; the values are once, few, many and, for expanded clones, a class.

V gene: TRBV10-3
clone size: -
J gene: TRBJ2-1
D gene: TRBD2
CDR3 DNA: TGTGCCATCAGGATAGCGGGATTTCTCGGCAATGAGCAGTTCTTC
CDR3 protein: CAIRIAGFLGNEQFF

V gene: TRBV11-3
clone size: -
J gene: TRBJ2-1
D gene: TRBD2
CDR3 DNA: TGTGCCAGCAGCGGGAGAGCTAGCGGGAAACGGGATGAGCAGTTCTTC
CDR3 protein: CASSGRASGKRDEQFF

V gene: TRBV27
clone size: -
J gene: TRBJ2-1
D gene: -
CDR3 DNA: TGTGCCAGCAGTTCTAATGGGGGGACAGAGGATCACTTTTACAATGAGCAGTTCTTC
CDR3 protein: CASSSNGGTEDHFYNEQFF

V gene: TRBV7-8
clone size: -
J gene: TRBJ1-2
D gene: -
CDR3 DNA: TGTGCCAGCAGTATTACAGGATTCTATGGCTACACCTTC
CDR3 protein: CASSITGFYGYTF

V gene: TRBV11-1
clone size: -
J gene: TRBJ2-7
D gene: TRBD2
CDR3 DNA: TGTGCCAGCAGCTTAGCCCGGGGACTAGCCCACGAGCAGTACTTC
CDR3 protein: CASSLARGLAHEQYF

V gene: TRBV2
clone size: -
J gene: TRBJ1-1
D gene: TRBD1
CDR3 DNA: TGTGCCAGCAGGGGCTTTCCGGGACAGGGTAACACTGAAGCTTTCTTT
CDR3 protein: CASRGFPGQGNTEAFF

V gene: TRBV19
clone size: -
J gene: TRBJ2-5
D gene: TRBD2
CDR3 DNA: TGTGCCAGTAGTTCCGGGACTAGCGGGATTTTAGAGACCCAGTACTTC
CDR3 protein: CASSSGTSGILETQYF

V gene: TRBV15
clone size: -
J gene: TRBJ2-1
D gene: -
CDR3 DNA: TGTGCCACCAGTATAAACACAGGAGCACATGATAACCCGTCCGGACACTACAATGAGCAGTTCTTC
CDR3 protein: CATSINTGAHDNPSGHYNEQFF

V gene: TRBV27
clone size: -
J gene: TRBJ1-5
D gene: -
CDR3 DNA: TGTGCCAGCATGGACAGTTATAGCAATCAGCCCCAGCATTTT
CDR3 protein: CASMDSYSNQPQHF

V gene: TRBV28
clone size: -
J gene: TRBJ2-1
D gene: -
CDR3 DNA: TGTGCCAGCAGTTTCCCTGAGTACAATGAGCAGTTCTTC
CDR3 protein: CASSFPEYNEQFF

V gene: TRBV6-1
clone size: -
J gene: TRBJ2-3
D gene: -
CDR3 DNA: TGTGCCAGCAGTGAACGAATCGAGGGCACAGATACGCAGTATTTT
CDR3 protein: CASSERIEGTDTQYF

V gene: TRBV5-1
clone size: once
J gene: TRBJ2-1
D gene: TRBD2
CDR3 DNA: TGCGCCAGCAGCACTTACTCCAGACTAGCGGGAAAACCCAATGAGCAGTTCTTC
CDR3 protein: CASSTYSRLAGKPNEQFF

V gene: TRBV29-1
clone size: -
J gene: TRBJ2-3
D gene: TRBD2
CDR3 DNA: TGCAGCGTCGCAGCGGGAGAAGCAGATACGCAGTATTTT
CDR3 protein: CSVAAGEADTQYF

V gene: TRBV6-4
clone size: -
J gene: TRBJ1-1
D gene: -
CDR3 DNA: TGTGCCAGCAGCGAACAGGCCCAGAACACTGAAGCTTTCTTT
CDR3 protein: CASSEQAQNTEAFF

V gene: TRBV10-3
clone size: few
J gene: TRBJ2-1
D gene: TRBD2
CDR3 DNA: TGTGCCATCAGGAGGCCGGGACTACACTACAATGAGCAGTTCTTC
CDR3 protein: CAIRRPGLHYNEQFF

V gene: TRBV6-4
clone size: once
J gene: TRBJ2-4
D gene: -
CDR3 DNA: TGTGCCAGCAGTGACTCGAGTCAGGGATCGAACATTCAGTACTTC
CDR3 protein: CASSDSSQGSNIQYF

V gene: TRBV5-4
clone size: -
J gene: TRBJ2-7
D gene: TRBD2
CDR3 DNA: TGTGCCAGCAGCCAAGGACTAGCGGGAGCCTACGAGCAGTACTTC
CDR3 protein: CASSQGLAGAYEQYF

V gene: TRBV10-1
clone size: -
J gene: TRBJ2-3
D gene: -
CDR3 DNA: TGCGCCAGCAGTGAGTCGATGGTAGGGGGGGAAGATACGCAGTATTTT
CDR3 protein: CASSESMVGGEDTQYF

V gene: TRBV11-2
clone size: -
J gene: TRBJ2-3
D gene: -
CDR3 DNA: TGTGCCAGCACACTAGCCCCACTCACAGATACGCAGTATTTT
CDR3 protein: CASTLAPLTDTQYF

V gene: TRBV27
clone size: -
J gene: TRBJ1-2
D gene: -
CDR3 DNA: TGTGCCAGCAGTTTATCAACAGGGCTCTATGGCTACACCTTC
CDR3 protein: CASSLSTGLYGYTF

V gene: TRBV5-1
clone size: -
J gene: TRBJ2-3
D gene: -
CDR3 DNA: TGCGCCAGCAGCTTGGCAGCAATAACAGATACGCAGTATTTT
CDR3 protein: CASSLAAITDTQYF

V gene: TRBV12-2
clone size: -
J gene: TRBJ1-2
D gene: -
CDR3 DNA: TGTGCAAGTCGCTTAGGGGACAGGGGATACGACTATGGCTACACCTTC
CDR3 protein: CASRLGDRGYDYGYTF

V gene: TRBV6-4
clone size: few
J gene: TRBJ2-5
D gene: TRBD2
CDR3 DNA: TGTGCCAGCAGCCGGCTCGTGGGAGGGATGGAAGAGACCCAGTACTTC
CDR3 protein: CASSRLVGGMEETQYF

V gene: TRBV28
clone size: -
J gene: TRBJ2-7
D gene: -
CDR3 DNA: TGTGCCAGCAGATTGGACTTCACCTACGAGCAGTACTTC
CDR3 protein: CASRLDFTYEQYF

V gene: TRBV5-1
clone size: -
J gene: TRBJ2-7
D gene: -
CDR3 DNA: TGCGCCAGCAGCTTGGAGGCAGGCCGCTCCTACGAGCAGTACTTC
CDR3 protein: CASSLEAGRSYEQYF

V gene: TRBV5-1
clone size: -
J gene: TRBJ2-7
D gene: TRBD1
CDR3 DNA: TGCGCCAGCAGCTTGGAGACAGGGGGCGCGTGGGAGCAGTACTTC
CDR3 protein: CASSLETGGAWEQYF

V gene: TRBV6-6
clone size: once
J gene: TRBJ2-7
D gene: -
CDR3 DNA: TGTGCCAGCAGTTACTTAGGGGCCGAGCAGTACTTC
CDR3 protein: CASSYLGAEQYF

V gene: TRBV4-2
clone size: few
J gene: TRBJ2-3
D gene: TRBD2
CDR3 DNA: TGTGCCAGCAGCCAAGAGACTAGCGGGAGCCCAGATACGCAGTATTTT
CDR3 protein: CASSQETSGSPDTQYF

V gene: TRBV7-9
clone size: -
J gene: TRBJ2-1
D gene: -
CDR3 DNA: TGTGCCAGCAGCTCCTTAGCGGATGAGCAGTTCTTC
CDR3 protein: CASSSLADEQFF

V gene: TRBV7-6
clone size: few
J gene: TRBJ2-1
D gene: TRBD2
CDR3 DNA: TGTGCCAGCAGCTTAGGGAGCGGGAGTGTCTATGAGCAGTTCTTC
CDR3 protein: CASSLGSGSVYEQFF

V gene: TRBV28
clone size: -
J gene: TRBJ2-7
D gene: TRBD2
CDR3 DNA: TGTGCCAGCAGACAACCGACTAGCGGGGCCGCGGCCTACGAGCAGTACTTC
CDR3 protein: CASRQPTSGAAAYEQYF

V gene: TRBV19
clone size: -
J gene: TRBJ1-4
D gene: -
CDR3 DNA: TGTGCCAGTAGTATGAACAGGAATAATGAAAAACTGTTTTTT
CDR3 protein: CASSMNRNNEKLFF

V gene: TRBV7-1
clone size: -
J gene: TRBJ2-1
D gene: -
CDR3 DNA: TGTGCCAGACATGGACTGTCTCGTGATGAGCAGTTCTTC
CDR3 protein: CARHGLSRDEQFF

V gene: TRBV4-2
clone size: once
J gene: TRBJ2-7
D gene: -
CDR3 DNA: TGTGCCAGCAGCCAAGAGGCCGAAACTATCTACGAGCAGTACTTC
CDR3 protein: CASSQEAETIYEQYF

V gene: TRBV25-1
clone size: -
J gene: TRBJ2-1
D gene: TRBD2
CDR3 DNA: TGTGCCAGCAGTACCGTCCAGCGGGAGACCTACAATGAGCAGTTCTTC
CDR3 protein: CASSTVQRETYNEQFF

V gene: TRBV4-1
clone size: -
J gene: TRBJ2-5
D gene: -
CDR3 DNA: TGCGCCAGCAGTCCTCCGGGGGCTTCGTCAGGGGAGACCCAGTACTTC
CDR3 protein: CASSPPGASSGETQYF

V gene: TRBV10-3
clone size: -
J gene: TRBJ2-1
D gene: TRBD2
CDR3 DNA: TGTGCCATCAGTGGGTCTAGCGGCTACAATGAGCAGTTCTTC
CDR3 protein: CAISGSSGYNEQFF

V gene: TRBV25-1
clone size: once
J gene: TRBJ1-4
D gene: TRBD1
CDR3 DNA: TGTGCCAGCAGTGTTAGGCAGGGGGCCCCCGGTGATGAAAAACTGTTTTTT
CDR3 protein: CASSVRQGAPGDEKLFF

V gene: TRBV15
clone size: -
J gene: TRBJ2-1
D gene: -
CDR3 DNA: TGTGCCACCAGCAGAGTAACTACGGGATACAATGAGCAGTTCTTC
CDR3 protein: CATSRVTTGYNEQFF

V gene: TRBV5-1
clone size: -
J gene: TRBJ1-5
D gene: -
CDR3 DNA: TGCGCCAGCAGCTTGGGAGGCAGGGTTCAGCCCCAGCATTTT
CDR3 protein: CASSLGGRVQPQHF

V gene: TRBV14
clone size: -
J gene: TRBJ1-4
D gene: -
CDR3 DNA: TGTGCCAGCAGCCAACACCAGGGAGCAACTAATGAAAAACTGTTTTTT
CDR3 protein: CASSQHQGATNEKLFF

V gene: TRBV6-1
clone size: -
J gene: TRBJ2-6
D gene: -
CDR3 DNA: TGTGCCAGCAGTGAACACTCTGGGGCCAACGTCCTGACTTTC
CDR3 protein: CASSEHSGANVLTF

V gene: TRBV19
clone size: -
J gene: TRBJ1-1
D gene: -
CDR3 DNA: TGTGCCAGTAGTATAAACTTGGTGGACGGGCCGGGGGCTTTCTTT
CDR3 protein: CASSINLVDGPGAFF

V gene: TRBV9
clone size: -
J gene: TRBJ2-1
D gene: -
CDR3 DNA: TGTGCCAGCAGCGTATCCGAACGGGGCTCCTACAATGAGCAGTTCTTC
CDR3 protein: CASSVSERGSYNEQFF

V gene: TRBV6-6
clone size: -
J gene: TRBJ2-5
D gene: -
CDR3 DNA: TGTGCCAGCAGCCTCTGGGGGGAAGAGACCCAGTACTTC
CDR3 protein: CASSLWGEETQYF

V gene: TRBV2
clone size: -
J gene: TRBJ2-7
D gene: -
CDR3 DNA: TGTGCCAGCAGTGAGGCTACAGGGCGCGAGCAGTACTTC
CDR3 protein: CASSEATGREQYF

V gene: TRBV1
clone size: -
J gene: TRBJ1-2
D gene: -
CDR3 DNA: TGCACCAGCAGCCGGGAAGCGACCTCCCCTTCTAACTATGGCTACACCTTC
CDR3 protein: CTSSREATSPSNYGYTF

V gene: TRBV28
clone size: -
J gene: TRBJ2-1
D gene: -
CDR3 DNA: TGTGCCAGCAGTTTATATACCGACTACAATGAGCAGTTCTTC
CDR3 protein: CASSLYTDYNEQFF

V gene: TRBV6-6
clone size: -
J gene: TRBJ1-5
D gene: TRBD1
CDR3 DNA: TGTGCCAGCAGTTCAGTGACAGGGCTTCAGCCCCAGCATTTT
CDR3 protein: CASSSVTGLQPQHF

V gene: TRBV15
clone size: -
J gene: TRBJ2-4
D gene: -
CDR3 DNA: TGTGCCACCAGCAGAGGGCGCGAAAACATTCAGTACTTC
CDR3 protein: CATSRGRENIQYF

V gene: TRBV6-4
clone size: -
J gene: TRBJ1-1
D gene: TRBD1
CDR3 DNA: TGTGCCAGCAGTCAATCTTACAGGGGATGGCACACTGAAGCTTTCTTT
CDR3 protein: CASSQSYRGWHTEAFF

V gene: TRBV5-6
clone size: -
J gene: TRBJ2-7
D gene: -
CDR3 DNA: TGTGCCAGCAGCCCTAACAGGGATGGAGAGCAGTACTTC
CDR3 protein: CASSPNRDGEQYF

V gene: TRBV2
clone size: -
J gene: TRBJ1-3
D gene: -
CDR3 DNA: TGTGCCAGCACCCCCGCGGGTGTGGTCAGACTTAGCTCTGGAAACACCATATATTTT
CDR3 protein: CASTPAGVVRLSSGNTIYF

V gene: TRBV11-1
clone size: -
J gene: TRBJ2-6
D gene: -
CDR3 DNA: TGTGCCAGCAGCTTAGAAGACAGGGGGGCCAACGTCCTGACTTTC
CDR3 protein: CASSLEDRGANVLTF